The 10 T cell receptor beta chains reported below all come from one sample, sequenced in a study of graft-versus-host responses after intestinal transplantation. Assay: immunoSEQ multiplex PCR; the TCRdb copy retains only in-frame clones and omits some. The table lists about 54,000 clones, 91% of them singletons, with 5% to 6.5% in the top ten. Sequencing used PBMCs, obtained around 95 weeks after intestinal transplant. The source of these receptors is a human patient who received an intestinal transplant, so some T cells may come from the graft donor.

This chain joins TRBV10-2 and TRBJ2-3; TRBD2 aligns across 12 bases. The CDR3 has 15 residues. Trimming at V came to 7 bases and at J to 3 bases, leaving 5 bases not matched to a gene. From germline, CDR1 is WSHSY and CDR2 SAAADI. This CDR3 reads CASTQTSGGTDTQYF. The CDR3 coding sequence is TGCGCCAGCACCCAGACTAGCGGGGGAACAGATACGCAGTATTTT.

About this clone: Other DNA sequences in the sample encode the same CDR3. The V gene is TRBV6-1, the J gene TRBJ1-5; 7 bases fit TRBD1. From germline, CDR1 is MNHNS and CDR2 SASEGT. This CDR3 region has 14 residues. V trimming: 3 bases; J trimming: 6 bases; junction bases outside the gene matches: 5. The CDR3 here is CASSERQGGQPQHF. The CDR3 coding sequence is TGTGCCAGCAGTGAGCGGCAGGGGGGTCAGCCCCAGCATTTT.

V usage is TRBV4-1 and J usage is TRBJ1-1; the D gene is possibly TRBD1 (6 bases). Per the germline V gene, CDR1 is MGHRA and CDR2 is YSYEKL. Trimming removed 1 base at V and 4 bases at J, with 13 bases between. This CDR3 comprises 15 residues. The CDR3 reads CASSQVHRVATEAFF. The DNA of the CDR3 is TGCGCCAGCAGCCAAGTCCACAGGGTAGCCACTGAAGCTTTCTTT.

The chain has TRBV19 and TRBJ2-5; D gene unclear. This CDR3 comprises 13 residues. In germline, CDR1 is LNHDA, CDR2 SQIVND (reference sequence). Trimming shortened V by 9 bases and J by 5 bases, and 16 bases separated the two germline ends. CDR3 in DNA: TGTGCCAGCCAACAAGCTTTTGCGGAGACCCAGTACTTC. It is translated as CASQQAFAETQYF.

The genes are TRBV19 and TRBJ1-1; D unresolved. This CDR3 is built from 13 residues. The V gene lost 4 bases and the J gene lost 6 bases, with 12 bases spanning the gap. CDR1 and CDR2 (germline): LNHDA, SQIVND (reference sequence). The CDR3 DNA is TGTGCCAGTAGTACAAGTCTAATCGCTGAAGCTTTCTTT. Its protein is CASSTSLIAEAFF.

This chain connects TRBV10-1 to TRBJ2-1; the D is unclear. CDR3 length: 15 amino acids. Deletions cut 3 bases from V and 0 bases from J, with 9 bases between. Germline V gene sequence: CDR1 WNHNN, CDR2 SYGVQD (reference sequence). The CDR3 protein is CASSERVVSYNEQFF. CDR3 nucleotides: TGCGCCAGCAGTGAAAGGGTAGTCTCCTACAATGAGCAGTTCTTC.

The chain employs TRBV6-1 and TRBJ2-1, with 8 positions matching TRBD1. With 1 base clipped from V and 0 bases from J, the junction kept 2 bases outside the gene matches. The CDR3 covers 16 residues. Germline assignment: CDR1 MNHNS and CDR2 SASEGT. For the CDR3, the DNA is TGTGCCAGCAGTGAAGTTGGACAGGGCTCCTACAATGAGCAGTTCTTC. Translation gives CASSEVGQGSYNEQFF.

A single count supports this clone. V gene TRBV2 combines with J gene TRBJ2-1, with 10 positions matching TRBD2. CDR1 and CDR2 (germline): SNHLY, FYNNEI. Germline trimming cut 9 bases from V and 7 bases from J; bases unmatched to any gene: 21. This CDR3 is built from 18 residues. This CDR3 reads CASATLAGVTLLVNEQFF. CDR3 DNA: TGTGCCAGTGCGACTCTAGCGGGGGTTACCCTCCTTGTAAATGAGCAGTTCTTC.

The rearrangement uses TRBV23-1 and TRBJ2-5, with TRBD1 matching over 12 bases. TRBV23-1 belongs to the ORF category, with a function that is uncertain. After removal of 8 bases from V and 4 bases from J, the junction contained 5 bases not matched to a gene. This CDR3 spans 14 amino acids. The CDR3 bases are TGCGCCAGCGGGGGACAGGGGGCGAGAGAGACCCAGTACTTC. Its translation: CASGGQGARETQYF.

V and J are TRBV5-4 and TRBJ2-3; a weak D match, TRBD2 (5 bases). The CDR3 has 15 residues. V shed 4 bases and J shed 6 bases, with 18 bases lying between them. Germline V gene sequence: CDR1 SGHNT, CDR2 YYREEE (reference sequence). CDR3 sequence (DNA): TGTGCCAGCAGCCCCTCAGCGGTGGGCAGGGATACGCAGTATTTT. Protein: CASSPSAVGRDTQYF.